This T cell receptor (beta chain) emerged from a study of blood T cell repertoires in COVID-19. On the study more broadly: Both acute and convalescent COVID-19 samples were obtained from the United States, Italy and Spain. PBMCs, B-cell-depleted T cells, or T cells provided the cDNA or gDNA that made up the material.

How the authors handled the data: From reference gene primer amplification, estimates of nucleated cell counts were derived. Here immunoSEQ multiplex PCR was the method, and the copy in TCRdb shows in-frame clones only, minus some. V, J and clone size derive from that table, while D and trimming were established from the DNA sequence. The sample carries 200,000 or so clones, 84% recorded once. What was sequenced was peripheral blood. The clonotype was recovered from a human donor in a cohort sampled during active COVID-19.

Here the CDR3 DNA reads TGTGCCAGCACCCCCTCCGTAGAGGGTGGTCTGTATAGCAATCAGCCCCAGCATTTT. Translated: CASTPSVEGGLYSNQPQHF. The chain recombines TRBV11-2 with TRBJ1-5; D not certain. Germline assignment: CDR1 SGHAT and CDR2 FQNNGV. Trimming cost V 7 bases and J 0 bases, with 25 bases left between them. The CDR3 length is 19 residues. The full variable domain, in which reference TRBV11-2 and TRBJ1-5 provide the parts outside the CDR3, is EAGVAQSPRYKIIEKRQSVAFWCNPISGHATLYWYQQILGQGPKLLIQFQNNGVVDDSQLPKDRFSAERLKGVDSTLKIQPAKLEDSAVYLCASTPSVEGGLYSNQPQHFGDGTRLSIL.